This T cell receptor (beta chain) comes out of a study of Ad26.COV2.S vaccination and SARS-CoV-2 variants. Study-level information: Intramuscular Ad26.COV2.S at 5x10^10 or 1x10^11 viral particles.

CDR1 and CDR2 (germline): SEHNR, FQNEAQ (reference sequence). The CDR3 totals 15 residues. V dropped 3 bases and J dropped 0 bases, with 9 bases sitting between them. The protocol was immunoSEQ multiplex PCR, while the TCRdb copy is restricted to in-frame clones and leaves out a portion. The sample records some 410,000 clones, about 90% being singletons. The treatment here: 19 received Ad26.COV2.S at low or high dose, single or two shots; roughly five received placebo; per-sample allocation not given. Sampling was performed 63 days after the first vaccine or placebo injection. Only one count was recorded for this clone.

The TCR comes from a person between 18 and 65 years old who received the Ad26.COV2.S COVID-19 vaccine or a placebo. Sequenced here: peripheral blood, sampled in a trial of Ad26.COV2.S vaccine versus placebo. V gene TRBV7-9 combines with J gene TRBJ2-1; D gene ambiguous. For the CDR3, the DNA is TGTGCCAGCAGCTTTGTCCAGGACTCCTACAATGAGCAGTTCTTC. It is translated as CASSFVQDSYNEQFF.